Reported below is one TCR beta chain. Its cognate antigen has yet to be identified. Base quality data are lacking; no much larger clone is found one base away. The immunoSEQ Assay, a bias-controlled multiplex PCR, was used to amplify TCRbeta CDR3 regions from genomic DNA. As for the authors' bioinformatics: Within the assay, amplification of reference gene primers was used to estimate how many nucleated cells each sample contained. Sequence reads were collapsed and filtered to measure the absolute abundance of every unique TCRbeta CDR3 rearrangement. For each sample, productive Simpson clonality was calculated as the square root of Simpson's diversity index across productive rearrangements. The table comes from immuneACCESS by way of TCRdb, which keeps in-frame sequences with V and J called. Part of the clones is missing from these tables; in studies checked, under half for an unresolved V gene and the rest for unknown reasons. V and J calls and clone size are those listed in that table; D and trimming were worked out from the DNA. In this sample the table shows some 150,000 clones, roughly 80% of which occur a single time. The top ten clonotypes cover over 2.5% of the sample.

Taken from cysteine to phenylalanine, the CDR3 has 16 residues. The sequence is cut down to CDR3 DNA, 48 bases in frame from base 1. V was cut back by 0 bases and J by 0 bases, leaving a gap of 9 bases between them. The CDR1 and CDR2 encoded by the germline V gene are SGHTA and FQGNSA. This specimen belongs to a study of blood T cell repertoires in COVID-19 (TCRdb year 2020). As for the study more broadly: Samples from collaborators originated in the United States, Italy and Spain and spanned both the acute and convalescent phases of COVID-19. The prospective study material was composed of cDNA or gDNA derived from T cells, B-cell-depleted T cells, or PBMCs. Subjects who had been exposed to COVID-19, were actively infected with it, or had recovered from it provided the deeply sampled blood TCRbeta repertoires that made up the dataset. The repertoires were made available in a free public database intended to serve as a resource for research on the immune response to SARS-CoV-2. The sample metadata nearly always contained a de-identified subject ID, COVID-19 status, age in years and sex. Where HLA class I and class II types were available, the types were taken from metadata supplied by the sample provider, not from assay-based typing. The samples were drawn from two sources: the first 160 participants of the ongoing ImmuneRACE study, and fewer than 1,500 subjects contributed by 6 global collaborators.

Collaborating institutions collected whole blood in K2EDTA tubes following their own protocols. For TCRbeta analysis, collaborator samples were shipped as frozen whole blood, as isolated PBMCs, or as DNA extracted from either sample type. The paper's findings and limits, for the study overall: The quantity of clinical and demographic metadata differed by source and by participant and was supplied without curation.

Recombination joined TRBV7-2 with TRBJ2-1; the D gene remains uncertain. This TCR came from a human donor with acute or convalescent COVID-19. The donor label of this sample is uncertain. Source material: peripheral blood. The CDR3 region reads CASSLATVASYNEQFF. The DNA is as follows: TGTGCCAGCAGCTTAGCGACGGTAGCCTCCTACAATGAGCAGTTCTTC.